The TCR beta chain described here comes from a study of T cells in women clearing cervical HPV infection. With respect to this clone: Antigen specificity is unknown.

Sequencing was performed with immunoSEQ multiplex PCR; in TCRdb, only in-frame clones are kept and a portion is missing. This table holds more than 40,000 clones. Each participant carried one incident cervical HPV16 infection only. Dot-blot hybridization genotyped cervical HPV amplified with MY09/MY11 PCR. Findings and limits, study-wide: Richness differences could reflect unmeasured T-cell content per sample. CIN3+ cases had significantly higher TCR repertoire richness than controls, but evenness did not differ.

The TCR comes from a woman between 18 and 70 years old with a cervical HPV16 infection that either progressed to CIN3+ or cleared (not recorded which). Input material: blood buffy coat.

The CDR3 bases that were read are TGCGCCAGCAGCACAGAAGCTAACTATGGC. This translates into CASSTEANYG. In full, the CDR3 is CASSTEANYGYTF. The V gene is TRBV5-1, the J gene TRBJ1-2; D gene uncertain. The read falls 3 residues short of the CDR3 end, and the missing part is taken from the germline J gene. The ends were cut back, 4 bases at V and 0 bases at J, with 7 bases in the middle. From germline, CDR1 is SGHRS and CDR2 YFSETQ. This CDR3 has 13 residues. Full variable domain (missing parts from reference TRBV5-1 and TRBJ1-2): KAGVTQTPRYLIKTRGQQVTLSCSPISGHRSVSWYQQTPGQGLQFLFEYFSETQRNKGNFPGRFSGRQFSNSRSEMNVSTLELGDSALYLCASSTEANYGYTFGSGTRLTVV.